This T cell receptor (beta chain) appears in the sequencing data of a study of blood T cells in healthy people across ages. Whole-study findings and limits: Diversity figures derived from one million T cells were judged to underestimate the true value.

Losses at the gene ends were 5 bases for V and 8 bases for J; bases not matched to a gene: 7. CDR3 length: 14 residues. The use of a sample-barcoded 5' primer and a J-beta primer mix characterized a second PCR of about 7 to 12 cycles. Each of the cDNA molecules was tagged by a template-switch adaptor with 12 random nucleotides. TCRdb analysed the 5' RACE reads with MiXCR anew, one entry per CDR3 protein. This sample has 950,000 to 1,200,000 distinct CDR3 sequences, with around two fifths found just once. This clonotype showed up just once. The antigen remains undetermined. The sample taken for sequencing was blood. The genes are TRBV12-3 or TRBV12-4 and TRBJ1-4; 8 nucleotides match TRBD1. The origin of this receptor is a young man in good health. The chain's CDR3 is CASSPDRVWEKLFF. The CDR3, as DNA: TGTGCCAGCAGTCCGGACAGGGTGTGGGAAAAACTGTTTTTT.